One T cell receptor (beta chain) is described in this entry. The antigen remains unidentified. This entry belongs to a study of CD8+CD57+ T cells in acquired aplastic anemia. Study results and caveats: Found in both controls and patients were approximately 31 CD8+ CDR3 sequences. Patients were compared with controls for CD8+ Simpson's diversity, and no significant difference emerged.

For CDR3 and TCR beta VDJ profiling, genomic DNA was the template used. TCRdb passed the reads through MiXCR, listing each CDR3 protein once. The data show a few hundred thousand distinct CDR3 sequences, approximately 55% seen once. Germline V gene sequence: CDR1 KGHDR, CDR2 SFDVKD. CDR3 length: 14 residues. V was shortened by 4 bases and J by 5 bases, with 11 bases between the two germline ends. The sample taken for sequencing was sorted CD4+, CD8+, or CD8+CD57+ T cells (not recorded which) from PBMCs. The TCR was taken from a human donor with severe aplastic anemia or a healthy control (not recorded which). The V gene is TRBV24-1, the J gene TRBJ2-1; D is perhaps TRBD2 (6 bases). The chain's CDR3 is CATSDLGRHNEQFF. The CDR3 DNA is TGTGCCACCAGTGACCTCGGGAGACACAATGAGCAGTTCTTC.